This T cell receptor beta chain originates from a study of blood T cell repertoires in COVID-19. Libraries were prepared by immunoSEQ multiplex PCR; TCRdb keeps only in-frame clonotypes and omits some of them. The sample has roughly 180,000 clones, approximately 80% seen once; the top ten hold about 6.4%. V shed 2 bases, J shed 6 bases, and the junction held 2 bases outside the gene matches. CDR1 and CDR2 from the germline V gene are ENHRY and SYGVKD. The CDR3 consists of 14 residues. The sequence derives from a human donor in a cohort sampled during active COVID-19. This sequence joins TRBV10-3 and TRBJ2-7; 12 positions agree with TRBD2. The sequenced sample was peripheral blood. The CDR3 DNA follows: TGTGCCATCAGTGAGCTAGCGGGGGGGAGCGAGCAGTACTTC. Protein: CAISELAGGSEQYF.